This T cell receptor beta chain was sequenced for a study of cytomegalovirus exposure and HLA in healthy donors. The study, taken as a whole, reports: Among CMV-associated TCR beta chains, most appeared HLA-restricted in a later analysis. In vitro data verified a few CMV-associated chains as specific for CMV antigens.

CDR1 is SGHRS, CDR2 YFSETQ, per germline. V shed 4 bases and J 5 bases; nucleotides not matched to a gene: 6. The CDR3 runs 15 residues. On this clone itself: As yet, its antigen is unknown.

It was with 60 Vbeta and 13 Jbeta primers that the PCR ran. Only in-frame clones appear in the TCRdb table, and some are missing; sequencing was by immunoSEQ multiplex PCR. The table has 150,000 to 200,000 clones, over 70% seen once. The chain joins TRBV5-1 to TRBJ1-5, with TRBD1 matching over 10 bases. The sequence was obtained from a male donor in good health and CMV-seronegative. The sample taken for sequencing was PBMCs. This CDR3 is CASSTGTGVDQPQHF. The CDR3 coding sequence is TGCGCCAGCAGCACCGGGACAGGGGTTGATCAGCCCCAGCATTTT.